These 28 T cell receptor beta chains were all obtained from the same sample, sequenced in a study of T cells in Graves' hyperthyroidism and ophthalmopathy. RNA transcripts served as the template for amplifying TCR beta CDR3 regions. TCR CDR3 underwent first-round RT-PCR with the HTBI primer set. TCRdb analysed the multiplex PCR reads with MiXCR anew, one entry per CDR3 protein. The table lists hundreds of thousands of distinct CDR3 sequences, 14% of them singletons. The sample was blood. Every receptor here comes from a woman younger than 45 with Graves' hyperthyroidism that later progressed to Graves' ophthalmopathy.

A note on this clonotype: A much bigger clone sits one base away, suggesting this may be a read error. This chain uses TRBV6-5 with TRBJ1-2, with TRBD1 identical over 10 bases. CDR3 size: 17 residues. The V gene's germline CDR1 is MNHEY and CDR2 SVGAGI. CDR3 loop: CGSSFSSARDRGNGYTF. The DNA for the CDR3 is TGTGGCAGCAGTTTTTCCTCCGCCCGGGACAGGGGAAATGGCTACACCTTC.

This clonotype was counted ten times or more. The genes are TRBV30 and TRBJ2-1; TRBD2 matches at 10 bases. Germline values: CDR1 GTSNPN, CDR2 SVGIG (reference sequence). This CDR3 contains 14 residues. V lost 2 bases to trimming and J lost 7 bases; unmatched junction nucleotides: 5. The CDR3 region is CAWSKRLAGNEQFF. DNA for the CDR3: TGTGCCTGGAGTAAGCGACTAGCGGGTAATGAGCAGTTCTTC.

The V call is TRBV25-1, the J call TRBJ1-5; D might be TRBD1 (5 bases). Trimming took off 2 bases at V and 6 bases at J, with 11 bases between the two ends. CDR3 length equals 14 residues. The germline CDR1 and CDR2 sequences are MGHDK and SYGVNS. The CDR3 coding sequence is TGTGCCAGCAGTGAAGAGGGGTTCGGTCAGCCCCAGCATTTT. Translating gives CASSEEGFGQPQHF.

This clonotype was seen a handful of times. The chain joins TRBV3-1 to TRBJ2-1, with 7 bases lining up with TRBD2. Germline lookup yields CDR1 LGHDT and CDR2 YNNKEL (reference sequence). V trimming: 5 bases; J trimming: 9 bases; junction bases outside the gene matches: 13. This CDR3 has 15 amino acids. The CDR3 is CASSTSLDRLAEQFF. CDR3 DNA: TGTGCCAGCAGCACCAGCCTGGACCGACTAGCTGAGCAGTTCTTC.

This clonotype was counted ten times or more. The gene calls are TRBV19 and TRBJ2-7; 8 bases line up with TRBD2. J lost 2 bases, V lost 3 bases, and 6 bases had no gene match. The CDR3 has 15 residues. The germline V gene has CDR1 LNHDA and CDR2 SQIVND (reference sequence). In DNA, the CDR3 is TGTGCCAGTAGTATGGGCAGCGGGAGAGCCTACGAGCAGTACTTC. Translation: CASSMGSGRAYEQYF.

This clonotype was recorded a few times. The chain uses TRBV29-1 and TRBJ1-3; D gene uncertain. Germline loops: CDR1 SQVTM, CDR2 ANQGSEA. This CDR3 is built from 14 residues. Trimming left V 7 bases short and J 0 bases short, with 13 bases between. The CDR3 DNA reads TGCAGCGCTTTAGACGGTAACTCTGGAAACACCATATATTTT. Amino acid sequence: CSALDGNSGNTIYF.

This clonotype was seen repeatedly, ten times or more. The chain uses TRBV11-3 and TRBJ2-7; TRBD2 matches at 10 bases. V gave up 5 bases and J gave up 5 bases; unmatched junction bases: 9. Germline V gene lookup returns CDR1 SGHNT and CDR2 YENEEA. This CDR3 region has 15 residues. The CDR3 here is CASSLRTSGVDEQYF. The CDR3 DNA reads TGTGCCAGCAGCCTCCGTACTAGCGGGGTTGACGAGCAGTACTTC. The full variable domain, its missing parts supplied by reference TRBV11-3 and TRBJ2-7, is EAGVVQSPRYKIIEKKQPVAFWCNPISGHNTLYWYLQNLGQGPELLIRYENEEAVDDSQLPKDRFSAERLKGVDSTLKIQPAELGDSAVYLCASSLRTSGVDEQYFGPGTRLTVT.

This clonotype was counted between two and nine times. V usage is TRBV19 and J usage is TRBJ1-5; D is undetermined. Trimming cost V 10 bases and J 4 bases, with 26 bases left between them. This CDR3 comprises 17 residues. Germline CDR1 and CDR2: LNHDA and SQIVND (reference sequence). The CDR3: CATRVADRSSGNQPQHF. CDR3 in DNA: TGTGCCACTAGAGTGGCCGACCGCTCTAGTGGGAATCAGCCCCAGCATTTT. The full variable domain, its missing parts supplied by reference TRBV19 and TRBJ1-5, is DGGITQSPKYLFRKEGQNVTLSCEQNLNHDAMYWYRQDPGQGLRLIYYSQIVNDFQKGDIAEGYSVSREKKESFPLTVTSAQKNPTAFYLCATRVADRSSGNQPQHFGDGTRLSIL.

This clonotype was counted many times. This chain links TRBV6-1 with TRBJ1-1; D unclear. The CDR3 has 15 amino acids. Germline CDR1 and CDR2: MNHNS and SASEGT. Trimming stripped 5 bases from V and 4 bases from J, with 17 bases between. The CDR3 region is CASSLEPHRLTEAFF. CDR3 DNA sequence: TGTGCCAGCAGTCTCGAACCCCACCGTCTCACTGAAGCTTTCTTT.

V is TRBV19 and J is TRBJ2-7; D is tentatively TRBD1 or TRBD2 (5 bases each). Trimming removed 6 bases at V and 6 bases at J, with 18 bases between. CDR3 length equals 14 residues. Germline V gene lookup returns CDR1 LNHDA and CDR2 SQIVND (reference sequence). In nucleotides, the CDR3 is TGTGCCAGTAGCAGTTTGGACGGGGCGGGCGAGCAGTACTTC. Residues: CASSSLDGAGEQYF.

This clonotype was detected many times. The rearrangement joins TRBV27 to TRBJ2-3; no reliable D call. The V end lost 5 bases, the J end lost 1 base, and 13 bases lay between the germline ends. This CDR3 has 15 residues. Germline V gene sequence: CDR1 MNHEY, CDR2 SMNVEV (reference sequence). The CDR3 DNA sequence: TGTGCCAGCAGTCCACTTTCTGACCGCACAGATACGCAGTATTTT. Protein: CASSPLSDRTDTQYF.

The chain recombines TRBV6-1 with TRBJ1-1; no clear D. Germline CDR1 is MNHNS and CDR2 is SASEGT. The CDR3 length is 12 residues. The V and J ends lost 5 bases and 6 bases respectively, with 10 bases between them. CDR3 protein: CASSRQVAEAFF. CDR3 in DNA: TGTGCCAGCAGTCGACAAGTCGCTGAAGCTTTCTTT.

This clonotype was detected ten times or more. The rearrangement links TRBV19 to TRBJ1-5; D ambiguous. Germline loops: CDR1 LNHDA, CDR2 SQIVND (reference sequence). With 6 bases removed from V and 7 bases from J, the gap between germline ends came to 10 bases. There are 12 residues in the CDR3. DNA for the CDR3: TGTGCCAGTAGCCCTGTGGGCCAGCCCCAGCATTTT. Its protein is CASSPVGQPQHF.

This clonotype has a count of ten or more. V usage is TRBV29-1 and J usage is TRBJ1-5; D is ambiguous. V dropped 8 bases and J dropped 1 base, with 12 bases sitting between them. The CDR3 totals 13 residues. From germline, CDR1 is SQVTM and CDR2 ANQGSEA. CDR3 loop: CSIRAGSNQPQHF. For the CDR3, the DNA is TGCAGCATACGAGCCGGGAGCAATCAGCCCCAGCATTTT.

This clonotype has ten or more counts. The rearrangement links TRBV7-3 to TRBJ2-1, with 7 bases identical to TRBD2. CDR1 is SGHTA, CDR2 FQGTGA, per germline. The V segment lost 3 bases and the J segment 6 bases; nucleotides outside the gene matches: 5. This CDR3 is 14 amino acids long. CDR3 DNA: TGTGCCAGCAGCTTGGGGGGGAGTATCAATGAGCAGTTCTTC. The encoded protein is CASSLGGSINEQFF.

This clonotype was counted at least ten times. V is TRBV12-3 or TRBV12-4 and J is TRBJ2-7; 9 bases are shared with TRBD1. This CDR3 comprises 15 residues. Trimming removed 6 bases from V and 2 bases from J; junction bases left unmatched: 8. The DNA for the CDR3 is TGTGCCAGCAGCTTAACGGGACAGGGAGCCTACGAGCAGTACTTC. Its translation: CASSLTGQGAYEQYF.

This clonotype has only a few counts. The J gene is TRBJ1-2, the V gene TRBV7-9; 10 bases fit TRBD1. The CDR3 has 17 amino acids. Germline V CDR1 and CDR2: SEHNR, FQNEAQ (reference sequence). V shed 4 bases, J shed 6 bases, and the junction held 14 bases outside the gene matches. This chain's CDR3 is CASSWWESRDRGDGYTF. CDR3 in DNA: TGTGCCAGCAGCTGGTGGGAGTCCCGGGACAGGGGAGATGGCTACACCTTC.

In nucleotides, the CDR3 is TGTGCCAGCATTGGACAGGGAATGGGCGGGGAGCTGTTTTTT. This translates into CASIGQGMGGELFF. The chain has TRBV2 and TRBJ2-2; TRBD1 aligns across 8 bases. The J segment lost 7 bases and the V segment lost 7 bases, leaving 8 bases of the junction unmatched. The V gene's germline CDR1 is SNHLY and CDR2 FYNNEI. This CDR3 contains 14 residues.

The chain joins TRBV4-1 to TRBJ2-2; no definite D call. This CDR3 has 17 amino acids. Trimming stripped 0 bases from V and 8 bases from J, with 19 bases between. Germline CDR1 MGHRA, CDR2 YSYEKL. This CDR3 reads CASSQEQGSRVGGELFF. For the CDR3, the DNA is TGCGCCAGCAGCCAAGAACAAGGGTCACGGGTTGGTGGGGAGCTGTTTTTT.

This clonotype was recorded many times. This chain uses TRBV6-1 with TRBJ1-5, with D possibly matching TRBD1 (6 bases). Trimming left V 6 bases short and J 0 bases short, with 12 bases between. Germline CDR1 MNHNS, CDR2 SASEGT. The CDR3 contains 15 residues. The CDR3 is CASRADRRSNQPQHF. CDR3 bases: TGTGCCAGCAGGGCTGACAGGCGTAGCAATCAGCCCCAGCATTTT.

The chain recombines TRBV14 with TRBJ1-4; D gene unclear. With 1 base removed from V and 4 bases from J, the gap between germline ends came to 7 bases. CDR1 and CDR2 (germline): SGHDN, FVKESK. The CDR3 sequence is 14 residues long. The chain's CDR3 is CASSQVDINEKLFF. DNA of the CDR3: TGTGCCAGCAGCCAAGTCGACATTAATGAAAAACTGTTTTTT.

This clonotype was observed many times. The chain has TRBV20-1 and TRBJ2-2; TRBD2 matches at 9 bases. Germline lookup yields CDR1 DFQATT and CDR2 SNEGSKA (reference sequence). The J segment lost 4 bases and the V segment lost 5 bases, leaving 5 bases of the junction unmatched. The CDR3 has 14 residues. For the CDR3, the DNA is TGCAGTGCTTTAGCGGGAGAGGTCACCGGGGAGCTGTTTTTT. This gives the protein CSALAGEVTGELFF.

This clonotype was observed a few times. A much larger clone is a single base away; this may be a read error. The chain uses TRBV24-1 and TRBJ2-1; 7 positions agree with TRBD2. After removal of 5 bases from V and 0 bases from J, the junction contained 0 bases not matched to a gene. CDR1 and CDR2 (germline): KGHDR, SFDVKD. This CDR3 is built from 14 residues. DNA for the CDR3: TGTGCCACCAGTGGCGGGAGCTCCTACAATGAGCAGTTCTTC. It encodes CATSGGSSYNEQFF.

This clonotype was recorded at least ten times. The chain is built from TRBV9 and TRBJ2-7; D may match TRBD1 or TRBD2 (5 bases each). Trimming took off 2 bases at V and 0 bases at J, with 12 bases between the two ends. This CDR3 comprises 15 residues. From germline, CDR1 is SGDLS and CDR2 YYNGEE. The CDR3 reads CASSVGTGTSYEQYF. CDR3 sequence (DNA): TGTGCCAGCAGCGTCGGGACCGGGACCTCCTACGAGCAGTACTTC.

A note on this clonotype: Being one base from a much bigger clone, this may be a read error. V usage is TRBV30 and J usage is TRBJ1-5; D is perhaps TRBD1 (5 bases). Germline lookup yields CDR1 GTSNPN and CDR2 SVGIG (reference sequence). The CDR3 covers 18 residues. V dropped 8 bases and J dropped 1 base, with 27 bases sitting between them. The CDR3 is CARRWRDQEGVSNQPQHF. For the CDR3, the DNA is TGTGCCCGGCGTTGGCGGGACCAAGAGGGAGTGAGCAATCAGCCCCAGCATTTT.

This clonotype was recorded many times. V usage is TRBV10-3 and J usage is TRBJ1-1; 7 positions match TRBD1. Germline V gene data show CDR1 as ENHRY and CDR2 as SYGVKD. CDR3 length: 15 residues. V lost 5 bases to trimming and J lost 3 bases; unmatched junction nucleotides: 9. CDR3 nucleotide sequence: TGTGCCATCAGTCAGAAGGGGGCAGGGTACACTGAAGCTTTCTTT. Protein: CAISQKGAGYTEAFF.

The table lists this clonotype with a few counts. The rearrangement uses TRBV10-3 and TRBJ1-1; the D is unclear. V gave up 5 bases and J gave up 7 bases, with 14 bases separating them. The germline V gene encodes CDR1 ENHRY and CDR2 SYGVKD. The CDR3 spans 13 residues. CDR3 region: CAISPRLSDEAFF. The CDR3 region has the DNA TGTGCCATCAGTCCACGACTGTCCGATGAAGCTTTCTTT.

This chain connects TRBV19 to TRBJ2-4; a possible D gene is TRBD1 (5 bases). Trimming removed 3 bases at V and 1 base at J, with 16 bases between. CDR1 is LNHDA, CDR2 SQIVND, per germline (reference sequence). The CDR3 contains 17 residues. CDR3 amino acids: CASSIVFARVAKNIQYF. In DNA, the CDR3 is TGTGCCAGTAGTATTGTGTTCGCCAGGGTGGCCAAAAACATTCAGTACTTC. Full variable domain (remainder filled in from reference TRBV19 and TRBJ2-4): DGGITQSPKYLFRKEGQNVTLSCEQNLNHDAMYWYRQDPGQGLRLIYYSQIVNDFQKGDIAEGYSVSREKKESFPLTVTSAQKNPTAFYLCASSIVFARVAKNIQYFGAGTRLSVL.